The entry that follows covers one T cell receptor (beta chain) sequence. The data originate from a study of human T cells and chemical hapten exposure. Overall study: Doses of diphenylcyclopropenone went to the patients' scalps weekly throughout the roughly 23-week study.

Time point noted: patch test 1, 2 weeks after DPC sensitization. As for treatment: therapeutic diphenylcyclopropenone sensitization with weekly scalp DPC. Germline CDR1 is DFQATT and CDR2 is SNEGSKA (reference sequence). The CDR3 loop spans 15 amino acids. Trimming cost V 0 bases and J 5 bases, with 17 bases left between them. The library tagged each cDNA molecule with unique molecular identifiers. TCRdb re-called the RACE reads with MiXCR, one entry per CDR3 protein. The sample has 90,000 to 120,000 distinct CDR3 sequences; roughly 11% are singletons. This clonotype originated in a woman between 35 and 50 years old with alopecia areata. Some clones in this sample may be carry-over from other donors' samples. Sequencing was performed on whole blood, taken in connection with sensitization to the hapten diphenylcyclopropenone (DPC). The V gene is TRBV20-1, the J gene TRBJ2-7; D is perhaps TRBD2 (8 bases). This CDR3 reads CSARDREGAPHEQYF. In nucleotides, the CDR3 is TGCAGTGCTAGAGATCGGGAGGGGGCTCCCCACGAGCAGTACTTC.